This T cell receptor (beta chain) was captured by sequencing in a study of blood T cell repertoires in COVID-19. Profiling relied on immunoSEQ multiplex PCR, and the TCRdb table lists in-frame clones only, not all of them. The data show some 150,000 clones, with roughly 84% seen just once and under 0.8% held by the top ten. This clone appeared once. The TCR was taken from a man in his 60s with COVID-19, enrolled during active disease. The specimen sequenced was peripheral blood.

This CDR3 reads CASSLGGTIQETQYF. The CDR3 nucleotides read TGTGCCAGCAGCTTAGGAGGTACTATCCAAGAGACCCAGTACTTC. V gene TRBV11-2 combines with J gene TRBJ2-5; D not certain. CDR3 length equals 15 residues. Germline V CDR1 and CDR2: SGHAT, FQNNGV. Trimming shortened V by 1 base and J by 1 base, and 10 bases separated the two germline ends.